The clone carrying this TCR beta chain was picked up a small number of times. The data stem from a study of neoadjuvant anti-PD-1 for oral cavity cancer. TCRdb keeps only in-frame clones here, not all; method: immunoSEQ multiplex PCR. The sample lists 9,500 to 15,000 clones; roughly 60% were seen once. V lost 6 bases and J lost 3, with 10 bases in between. Germline CDR1 reads SGHAT; CDR2 reads FQNNGV. The CDR3 is made up of 13 amino acids. This TCR derives from a person aged 35 to 85 with oral cavity squamous cell carcinoma. The donor label of this sample is uncertain. The input for sequencing was tumor tissue, taken before nivolumab (anti-PD-1) treatment. V and J are TRBV11-2 and TRBJ2-3; D may be TRBD1 (6 bases). Here the CDR3 DNA reads TGTGCCAGCAGGCCGCAGGGGACAGATACGCAGTATTTT. Protein: CASRPQGTDTQYF.